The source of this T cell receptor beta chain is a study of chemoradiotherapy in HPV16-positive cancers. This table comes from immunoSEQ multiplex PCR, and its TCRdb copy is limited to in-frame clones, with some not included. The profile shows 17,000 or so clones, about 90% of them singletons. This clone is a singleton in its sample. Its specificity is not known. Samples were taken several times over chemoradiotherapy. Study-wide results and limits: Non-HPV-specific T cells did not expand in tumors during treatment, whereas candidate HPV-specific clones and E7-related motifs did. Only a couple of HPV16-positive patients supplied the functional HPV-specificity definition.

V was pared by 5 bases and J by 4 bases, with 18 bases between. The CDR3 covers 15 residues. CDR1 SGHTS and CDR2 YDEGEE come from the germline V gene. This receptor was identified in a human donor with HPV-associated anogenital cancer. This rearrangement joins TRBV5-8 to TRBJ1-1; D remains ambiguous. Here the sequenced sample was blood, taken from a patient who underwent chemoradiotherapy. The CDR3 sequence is CASRLIGSRITEAFF. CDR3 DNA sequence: TGTGCCAGCAGGTTGATAGGGTCCAGGATCACTGAAGCTTTCTTT. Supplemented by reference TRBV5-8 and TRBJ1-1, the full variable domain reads EAGVTQSPTHLIKTRGQQATLRCSPISGHTSVYWYQQALGLGLQFLLWYDEGEERNRGNFPPRFSGRQFPNYSSELNVNALELEDSALYLCASRLIGSRITEAFFGQGTRLTVV.